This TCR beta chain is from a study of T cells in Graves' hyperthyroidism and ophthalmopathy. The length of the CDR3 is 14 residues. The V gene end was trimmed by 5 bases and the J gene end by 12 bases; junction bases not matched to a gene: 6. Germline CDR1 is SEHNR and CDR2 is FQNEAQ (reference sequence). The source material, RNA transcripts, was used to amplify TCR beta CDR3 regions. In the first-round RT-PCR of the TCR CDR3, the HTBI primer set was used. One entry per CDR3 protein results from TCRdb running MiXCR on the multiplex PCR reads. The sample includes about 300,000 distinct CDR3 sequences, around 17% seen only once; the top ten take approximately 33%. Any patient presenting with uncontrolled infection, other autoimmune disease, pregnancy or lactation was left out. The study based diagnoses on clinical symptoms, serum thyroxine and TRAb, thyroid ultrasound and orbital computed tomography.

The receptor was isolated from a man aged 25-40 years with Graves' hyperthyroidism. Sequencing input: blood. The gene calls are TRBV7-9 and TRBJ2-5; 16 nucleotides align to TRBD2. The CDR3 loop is CASSLGLAGGPEYF. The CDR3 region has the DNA TGTGCCAGCAGCCTGGGACTAGCGGGAGGGCCGGAGTACTTC.